This T cell receptor beta chain was identified during a study of T cell responses to AZD1222 COVID-19 vaccine. CDR3 length equals 13 residues. The germline CDR1 and CDR2 sequences are SGHAT and FQNNGV. Trimming removed 3 bases at V and 7 bases at J, with 13 bases between. The method was immunoSEQ multiplex PCR; TCRdb's version includes in-frame clones alone and lacks a portion of them. The sample comprises roughly 120,000 clones, around 90% of which are singletons, and roughly 13% rests with the top ten. This receptor was taken from an adult in good health. The V and J genes are TRBV11-2 and TRBJ2-7, with D perhaps given as TRBD1 or TRBD2 (6 bases each). Here the sequenced sample was peripheral blood, taken on day 0 of MenACWY control vaccination. CDR3 in amino acids: CASSFRGAGEQYF. CDR3 in DNA: TGTGCCAGCAGCTTCAGGGGTGCGGGGGAGCAGTACTTC.